The 4 T cell receptor beta chains presented below share a single source sample, sequenced in a study of blood T cell repertoires in COVID-19. Generated by immunoSEQ multiplex PCR, the TCRdb table keeps only in-frame clones and is missing some. Among 90,000 or so clones listed, approximately 88% were seen once. Sequencing input: peripheral blood. The receptors were sampled from an elderly man with acute or convalescent COVID-19.

The chain couples TRBV3-1 (or the pseudogene TRBV3-2) to TRBJ2-1, with unresolved D. The germline V gene has CDR1 LGHDT and CDR2 YNNKEL (reference sequence). CDR3 length: 12 residues. V lost 2 bases and J lost 6, with 5 bases in between. Here the CDR3 DNA reads TGTGCCAGCAGCCAAATCCGCAATGAGCAGTTCTTC. Translation gives CASSQIRNEQFF.

The chain uses TRBV29-1 and TRBJ1-6; 8 nucleotides match TRBD1. The CDR3 runs 13 residues. Germline V lookup: CDR1 SQVTM, CDR2 ANQGSEA. Trimming took 6 bases from V and 7 from J; bases not matched to a gene: 5. This CDR3 reads CSVTDRENSPLHF. The CDR3 DNA is TGCAGCGTGACGGACAGGGAGAATTCACCCCTCCACTTT.

This clone was seen a handful of times. This rearrangement joins TRBV7-2 to TRBJ1-5; D is unresolved. V was clipped by 4 bases and J by 6 bases, with 16 bases between them. The CDR3 extends over 15 amino acids. From germline, CDR1 is SGHTA and CDR2 FQGNSA. CDR3 sequence: CASSWIIGEGQPQHF. The CDR3 DNA reads as TGTGCCAGCAGCTGGATTATTGGGGAGGGTCAGCCCCAGCATTTT.

The chain recombines TRBV12-2 with TRBJ2-1; TRBD2, the table's D call, was not compared with the DNA. TRBV12-2 is described as a pseudogene. CDR3 length: 16 amino acids. CDR3 in amino acids: CASRLVNSGGAVEQFF. The CDR3 bases are TGTGCAAGTCGCTTAGTTAATAGCGGGGGGGCTGTTGAGCAGTTCTTC.